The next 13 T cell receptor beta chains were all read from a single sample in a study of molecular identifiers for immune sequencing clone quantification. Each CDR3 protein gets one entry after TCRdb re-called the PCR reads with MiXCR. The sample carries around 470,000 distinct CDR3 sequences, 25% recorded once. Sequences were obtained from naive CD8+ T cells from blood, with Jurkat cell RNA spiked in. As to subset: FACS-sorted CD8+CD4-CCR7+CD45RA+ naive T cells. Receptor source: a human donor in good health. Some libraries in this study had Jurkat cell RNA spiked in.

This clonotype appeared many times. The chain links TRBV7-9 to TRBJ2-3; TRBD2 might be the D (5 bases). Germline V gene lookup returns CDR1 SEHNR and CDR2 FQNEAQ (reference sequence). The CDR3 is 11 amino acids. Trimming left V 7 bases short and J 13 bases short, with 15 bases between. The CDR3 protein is CASMLTLEEYF. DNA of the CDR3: TGTGCCAGCATGCTTACGCTGGAGGAGTATTTT.

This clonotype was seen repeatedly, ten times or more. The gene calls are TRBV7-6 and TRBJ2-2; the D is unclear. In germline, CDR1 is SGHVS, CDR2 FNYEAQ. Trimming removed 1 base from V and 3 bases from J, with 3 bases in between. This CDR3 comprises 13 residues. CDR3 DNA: TGTGCCAGCAGCTTAGTTTACACCGGGGAGCTGTTTTTT. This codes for CASSLVYTGELFF. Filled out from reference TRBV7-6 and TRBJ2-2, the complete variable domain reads GAGVSQSPRYKVTKRGQDVALRCDPISGHVSLYWYRQALGQGPEFLTYFNYEAQQDKSGLPNDRFSAERPEGSISTLTIQRTEQRDSAMYRCASSLVYTGELFFGEGSRLTVL.

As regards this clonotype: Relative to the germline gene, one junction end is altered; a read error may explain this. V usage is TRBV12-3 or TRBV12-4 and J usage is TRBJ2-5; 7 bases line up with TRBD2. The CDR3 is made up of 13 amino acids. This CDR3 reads CASSLGTKEPQYF. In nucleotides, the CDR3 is TGTGCCAGCAGTCTAGGGACTAAAGAGCCCCAGTACTTC.

This CDR3 reads CASSWRQANTGELFF. The CDR3 region has the DNA TGTGCCAGCAGCTGGCGACAGGCTAACACCGGGGAGCTGTTTTTT. This rearrangement joins TRBV5-6 to TRBJ2-2; D may be TRBD1 (6 bases). V lost 3 bases, J lost 2 bases, and 11 bases lay in between. The CDR3 totals 15 residues. Germline values: CDR1 SGHDT, CDR2 YYEEEE.

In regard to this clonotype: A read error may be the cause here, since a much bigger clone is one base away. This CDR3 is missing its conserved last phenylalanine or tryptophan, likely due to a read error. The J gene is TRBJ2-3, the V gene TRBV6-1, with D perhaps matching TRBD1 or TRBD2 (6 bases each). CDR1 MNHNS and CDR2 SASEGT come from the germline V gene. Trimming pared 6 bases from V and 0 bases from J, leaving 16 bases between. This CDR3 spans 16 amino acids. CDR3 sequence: CASRRTGRTSTDTQYL. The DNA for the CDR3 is TGTGCCAGCAGGCGCACAGGGAGGACTAGCACAGATACGCAGTATTTA.

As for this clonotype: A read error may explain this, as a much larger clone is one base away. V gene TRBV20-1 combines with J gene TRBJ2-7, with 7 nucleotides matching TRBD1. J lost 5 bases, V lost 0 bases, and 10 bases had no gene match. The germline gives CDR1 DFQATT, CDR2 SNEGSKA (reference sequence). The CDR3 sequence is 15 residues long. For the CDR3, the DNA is TGCAGTGCTAGAGAGTCGACAGGGTCGATGCACGAGCAGTACTTC. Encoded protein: CSARESTGSMHEQYF.

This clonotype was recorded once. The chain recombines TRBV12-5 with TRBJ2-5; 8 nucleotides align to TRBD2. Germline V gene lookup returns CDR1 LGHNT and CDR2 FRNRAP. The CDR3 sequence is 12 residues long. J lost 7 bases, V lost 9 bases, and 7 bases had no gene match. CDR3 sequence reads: CARFPAGGTQYF. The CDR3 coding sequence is TGTGCTAGGTTTCCGGCGGGGGGGACCCAGTACTTC.

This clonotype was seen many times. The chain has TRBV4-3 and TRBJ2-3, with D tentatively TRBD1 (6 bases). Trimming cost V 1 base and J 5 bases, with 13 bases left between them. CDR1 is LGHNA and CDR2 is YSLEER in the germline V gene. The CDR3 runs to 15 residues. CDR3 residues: CASSQAGAGLDTQYF. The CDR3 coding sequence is TGCGCCAGCAGCCAAGCAGGGGCCGGGTTAGATACGCAGTATTTT.

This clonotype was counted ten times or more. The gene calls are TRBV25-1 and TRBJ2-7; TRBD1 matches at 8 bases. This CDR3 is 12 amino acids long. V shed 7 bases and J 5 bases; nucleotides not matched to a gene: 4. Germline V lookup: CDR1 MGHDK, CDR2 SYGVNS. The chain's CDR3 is CASTQGGHEQYF. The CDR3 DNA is TGTGCCAGCACACAGGGGGGCCACGAGCAGTACTTC.

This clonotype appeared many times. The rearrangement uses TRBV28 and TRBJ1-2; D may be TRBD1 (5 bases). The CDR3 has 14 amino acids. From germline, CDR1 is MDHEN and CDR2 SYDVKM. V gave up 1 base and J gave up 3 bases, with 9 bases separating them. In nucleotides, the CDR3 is TGTGCCAGCAGTTTATCCGGCAGGGACTATGGCTACACCTTC. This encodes CASSLSGRDYGYTF.

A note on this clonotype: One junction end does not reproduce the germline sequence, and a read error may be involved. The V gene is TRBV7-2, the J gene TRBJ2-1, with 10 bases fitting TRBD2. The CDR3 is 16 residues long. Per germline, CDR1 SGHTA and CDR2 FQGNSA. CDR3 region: CASSQPGTSAYSEQFF. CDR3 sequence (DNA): TGTGCCAGCAGCCAACCCGGGACTAGCGCCTACAGTGAGCAGTTCTTC.

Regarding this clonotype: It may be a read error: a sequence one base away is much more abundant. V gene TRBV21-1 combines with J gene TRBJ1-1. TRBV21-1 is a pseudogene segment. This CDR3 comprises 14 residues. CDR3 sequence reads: CASSKVVVNTEAFF. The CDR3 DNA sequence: TGTGCCAGCAGCAAAGTGGTAGTGAACACTGAAGCTTTCTTT.

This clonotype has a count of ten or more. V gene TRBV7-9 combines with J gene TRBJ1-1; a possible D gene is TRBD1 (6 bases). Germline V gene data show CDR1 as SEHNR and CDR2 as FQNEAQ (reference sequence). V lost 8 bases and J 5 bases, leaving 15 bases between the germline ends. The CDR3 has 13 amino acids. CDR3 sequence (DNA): TGTGCCAGCGTGTCAGGGGTTAGAACTGAAGCTTTCTTT. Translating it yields CASVSGVRTEAFF. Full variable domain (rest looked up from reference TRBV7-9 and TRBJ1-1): DTGVSQNPRHKITKRGQNVTFRCDPISEHNRLYWYRQTLGQGPEFLTYFQNEAQLEKSRLLSDRFSAERPKGSFSTLEIQRTEQGDSAMYLCASVSGVRTEAFFGQGTRLTVV.